Below, one TCR beta chain is given with its context. The antigen remains undetermined. The primer mix had 60 Vbeta and 13 Jbeta primers. TCRdb's copy holds only in-frame clones and misses some; the assay was immunoSEQ multiplex PCR. Here the sample table reports tens of thousands of clones. The CDR3 length is 15 residues. Looked up from germline, CDR1 is MGHDK and CDR2 is SYGVNS. V dropped 5 bases and J dropped 5; count of bases not matched to a gene: 4. This entry belongs to a study of cytomegalovirus exposure and HLA in healthy donors. Whole-study results and caveats: Analysis performed later showed TCR beta chains linked to HLA being more clonally expanded than equally common others.

The specimen sequenced was PBMCs. The rearrangement links TRBV25-1 to TRBJ1-6, with 9 bases matching TRBD1. This TCR was recovered from a man younger than 40 in good health and CMV-seronegative. The CDR3, as DNA: TGTGCCAGCAGTACAACAGGGGGCAATAATTCACCCCTCCACTTT. Translation gives CASSTTGGNNSPLHF.